The 7 T cell receptor beta chains listed next were all sequenced from one sample in a study of T cells in Graves' hyperthyroidism and ophthalmopathy. Amplification of TCR beta CDR3 regions used RNA as the template. First-round RT-PCR with HTBI primers amplified the TCR CDR3 region. In TCRdb, the multiplex PCR reads were re-called with MiXCR into one record per CDR3 protein. The sample carries 200,000 to 300,000 distinct CDR3 sequences, 16% recorded once. Sequences were obtained from blood. Every receptor here comes from a woman between 18 and 29 years old with Graves' ophthalmopathy.

This clonotype was detected ten times or more. The rearrangement links TRBV6-5 to TRBJ1-5; no clear D gene. The germline gives CDR1 MNHEY, CDR2 SVGAGI. The CDR3 has 13 amino acids. V lost 2 bases to trimming and J lost 3 bases, with 5 bases between them. CDR3 protein: CASSYNTNQPQHF. For the CDR3, the DNA is TGTGCCAGCAGTTACAACACCAATCAGCCCCAGCATTTT.

The chain combines TRBV30 with TRBJ1-4; D call uncertain. The CDR3 has 14 amino acids. CDR1 and CDR2 (germline): GTSNPN, SVGIG (reference sequence). The ends were cut back, 0 bases at V and 5 bases at J, with 10 bases in the middle. The CDR3 sequence is CAWSVRTVNEKLFF. DNA for the CDR3: TGTGCCTGGAGTGTAAGAACAGTCAATGAAAAACTGTTTTTT.

This clonotype occurred a few times. The V gene is TRBV19, the J gene TRBJ1-1; D remains unclear. Trimming took off 6 bases at V and 5 bases at J, with 13 bases between the two ends. Germline assignment: CDR1 LNHDA and CDR2 SQIVND (reference sequence). The CDR3 spans 13 residues. DNA of the CDR3: TGTGCCAGTAGCTCTAATCTAGGGACTGAAGCTTTCTTT. Translating gives CASSSNLGTEAFF.

This clonotype was seen at least ten times. The CDR3 DNA follows: TGTGCCAGCAGTCCCACGAGTCCAGGGGGTCATGAGCAGTTCTTC. Amino acids: CASSPTSPGGHEQFF. The rearrangement uses TRBV12-3 or TRBV12-4 and TRBJ2-1, with TRBD1 matching over 7 bases. The length of the CDR3 is 15 residues. Unmatched junction bases numbered 12, after V lost 5 bases and J lost 8 bases.

V gene TRBV20-1 combines with J gene TRBJ2-1; no firm D call. The CDR3 has 13 residues. The V gene's germline CDR1 is DFQATT and CDR2 SNEGSKA (reference sequence). V was clipped by 0 bases and J by 3 bases, with 6 bases between them. The CDR3 loop reads CSAREAGYNEQFF. The DNA of the CDR3 is TGCAGTGCTAGAGAGGCAGGCTACAATGAGCAGTTCTTC.

In this sample, this clonotype turned up many times. The CDR3 nucleotides are TGTGCCACCAGCAGAGATCGCGGGACTGACTACAATGAGCAGTTCTTC. This gives the protein CATSRDRGTDYNEQFF. The rearrangement links TRBV15 to TRBJ2-1, with D tentatively TRBD2 (6 bases). Trimming stripped 0 bases from V and 3 bases from J, with 12 bases between. The CDR3 covers 16 residues. CDR1 is LNHNV and CDR2 is YYDKDF in the germline V gene (reference sequence).

This clonotype has ten or more counts. This chain joins TRBV10-3 and TRBJ2-5; 9 bases align to TRBD2. Germline V gene sequence: CDR1 ENHRY, CDR2 SYGVKD. Trimming took 0 bases from V and 9 from J; bases not matched to a gene: 14. CDR3 length: 17 residues. The CDR3 loop is CAISESGEVAGAWPQYF. CDR3 nucleotides: TGTGCCATCAGTGAGTCGGGGGAGGTAGCGGGAGCGTGGCCCCAGTACTTC.